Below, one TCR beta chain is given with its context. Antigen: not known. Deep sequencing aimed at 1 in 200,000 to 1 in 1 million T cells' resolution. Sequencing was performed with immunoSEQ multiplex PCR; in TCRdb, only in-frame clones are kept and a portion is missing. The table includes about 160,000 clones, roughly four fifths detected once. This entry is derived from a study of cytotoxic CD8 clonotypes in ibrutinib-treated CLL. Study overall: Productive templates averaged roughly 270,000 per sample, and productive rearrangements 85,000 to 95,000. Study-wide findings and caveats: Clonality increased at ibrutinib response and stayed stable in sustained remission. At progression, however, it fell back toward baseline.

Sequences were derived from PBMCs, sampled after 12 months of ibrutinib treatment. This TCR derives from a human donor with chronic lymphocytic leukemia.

In DNA, the CDR3 is TGTGCCAGCAGAACAGACAGGGGAGAGAACACCGGGGAGCTGTTTTTT. This codes for CASRTDRGENTGELFF. J is TRBJ2-2 and V is TRBV28, with TRBD1 identical over 8 bases. Trimming removed 6 bases from V and 1 base from J; junction bases left unmatched: 7. This CDR3 region has 16 residues. Germline loops: CDR1 MDHEN, CDR2 SYDVKM.